This T cell receptor (beta chain) emerged from a study of blood T cell repertoires in COVID-19. Study-wide context: The United States, Italy and Spain provided the acute and convalescent COVID-19 samples. T cells, B-cell-depleted T cells, or PBMCs provided the cDNA or gDNA that served as material.

Per the original methods: Amplifying reference gene primers gave estimates of nucleated cell counts. Some clones are missing from TCRdb's copy, which holds only in-frame ones; the method was immunoSEQ multiplex PCR. V and J calls and clone size come straight from that table; D and trimming were deduced from the DNA. The data contain some 270,000 clones, about 89% of them seen just once; the ten biggest clones take up 2.2%. Sequencing was done on a sample of peripheral blood. The sequence came from a man aged 45-60 years with acute or convalescent COVID-19.

The CDR3, as DNA: TGTGCCAGCAGGGAGGGACAGAGGGGGTTCCAGGCCCAGCATTTT. Its protein is CASREGQRGFQAQHF. J is TRBJ1-5 and V is TRBV21-1; the table's TRBD1 call for D was not verified on the DNA. TRBV21-1 is a listed pseudogene. The CDR3 runs 15 residues.